This entry lists 13 T cell receptor beta chains sequenced from one sample in a study of T cell responses to AZD1222 COVID-19 vaccine. TCRdb's copy holds only in-frame clones and misses some; the assay was immunoSEQ multiplex PCR. This repertoire shows around 91,000 clones, approximately 90% found once; its top ten account for roughly 8%. Sequencing used peripheral blood, obtained 28 days after the second AZD1222 dose. These receptors originate from an adult who received the AZD1222 COVID-19 vaccine.

This clone showed up just once. This chain joins TRBV6-5 and TRBJ2-3, with D possibly matching TRBD2 (5 bases). Germline CDR1 is MNHEY and CDR2 is SVGAGI. Trimming removed 0 bases at V and 4 bases at J, with 8 bases between. The CDR3 has 14 residues. The CDR3 nucleotides read TGTGCCAGCAGTTACTCCGGGAACCCAGATACGCAGTATTTT. This encodes CASSYSGNPDTQYF.

The chain combines TRBV15 with TRBJ2-1; 7 bases agree with TRBD2. Germline-derived CDR1 and CDR2 are LNHNV and YYDKDF (reference sequence). The CDR3 has 16 residues. V gave up 1 base and J gave up 5 bases; unmatched junction bases: 8. The CDR3 bases are TGTGCCACCAGCAGAGTGGCTAGCGGAAAACACAATGAGCAGTTCTTC. This gives the protein CATSRVASGKHNEQFF. The full variable domain, with the rest looked up from reference TRBV15 and TRBJ2-1, is DAMVIQNPRYQVTQFGKPVTLSCSQTLNHNVMYWYQQKSSQAPKLLFHYYDKDFNNEADTPDNFQSRRPNTSFCFLDIRSPGLGDTAMYLCATSRVASGKHNEQFFGPGTRLTVL.

This rearrangement joins TRBV5-1 to TRBJ1-1; TRBD1 might be the D (6 bases). This CDR3 is 14 amino acids long. V lost 4 bases and J 0 bases, leaving 10 bases between the germline ends. CDR1 and CDR2 (germline): SGHRS, YFSETQ. In DNA form, the CDR3 reads TGCGCCAGCAGCCCGGACAGAGTGAACACTGAAGCTTTCTTT. This encodes CASSPDRVNTEAFF.

The gene calls are TRBV10-3 and TRBJ1-5; no reliable D call. CDR1 is ENHRY, CDR2 SYGVKD, per germline. CDR3 length: 13 residues. With 3 bases removed from V and 1 base from J, the gap between germline ends came to 4 bases. Written as DNA, the CDR3 is TGTGCCATCAGTGAACAGAGCAATCAGCCCCAGCATTTT. This encodes CAISEQSNQPQHF.

The rearrangement uses TRBV28 and TRBJ1-2; the match to TRBD1 covers 9 bases. Unmatched junction bases numbered 5, after V lost 2 bases and J lost 4 bases. The germline CDR1 and CDR2 sequences are MDHEN and SYDVKM. This CDR3 has 15 amino acids. In nucleotides, the CDR3 is TGTGCCAGCAGTTTAGGGACAGGGCCTTTCTATGGCTACACCTTC. This gives the protein CASSLGTGPFYGYTF.

This clone appeared a single time. CDR3 residues: CASSPQANYGYTF. CDR3 DNA: TGTGCCAGCAGCCCTCAGGCGAACTATGGCTACACCTTC. V usage is TRBV12-3 or TRBV12-4 and J usage is TRBJ1-2; unclear D gene. The CDR3 is made up of 13 amino acids. V was clipped by 6 bases and J by 2 bases, with 10 bases between them.

The genes are TRBV6-4 and TRBJ1-2, with 8 bases matching TRBD1. V shed 0 bases, J shed 7 bases, and the junction held 7 bases outside the gene matches. The germline gives CDR1 MRHNA, CDR2 SNTAGT. The CDR3 contains 15 residues. The CDR3 coding sequence is TGTGCCAGCAGTGACTCGAGGACAGGGAGAAGTGGCTACACCTTC. Encoded protein: CASSDSRTGRSGYTF.

This chain links TRBV6-5 with TRBJ1-5; D ambiguous. V was trimmed by 2 bases and J by 2 bases, leaving 7 bases between them. Germline-derived CDR1 and CDR2 are MNHEY and SVGAGI. The CDR3 loop spans 14 amino acids. The CDR3 here is CASSYNRGNQPQHF. The CDR3 DNA reads TGTGCCAGCAGTTACAACCGGGGCAATCAGCCCCAGCATTTT.

The rearrangement joins TRBV24-1 to TRBJ2-1; 7 bases are a match to TRBD1. Losses at the gene ends were 9 bases for V and 10 bases for J; bases not matched to a gene: 11. This CDR3 is 13 amino acids long. Germline loops: CDR1 KGHDR, CDR2 SFDVKD. CDR3 in amino acids: CATGPTGDREQFF. CDR3 coding DNA: TGTGCCACCGGACCAACAGGGGATCGGGAGCAGTTCTTC.

V is TRBV19 and J is TRBJ1-2; D remains unclear. Germline CDR1 is LNHDA and CDR2 is SQIVND (reference sequence). With 4 bases removed from V and 5 bases from J, the gap between germline ends came to 17 bases. This CDR3 has 15 amino acids. Here the CDR3 reads CASSTITSAQYGYTF. The CDR3 DNA is TGTGCCAGTAGTACCATAACATCAGCCCAATATGGCTACACCTTC.

The chain is built from TRBV19 and TRBJ2-7, with D perhaps being TRBD1 or TRBD2 (5 bases each). V was pared by 5 bases and J by 0 bases, with 14 bases between. Looked up from germline, CDR1 is LNHDA and CDR2 is SQIVND (reference sequence). This CDR3 region has 15 residues. The CDR3 spells CASSQTGRISYEQYF. The DNA for the CDR3 is TGTGCCAGTAGTCAGACGGGACGGATCTCCTACGAGCAGTACTTC.

This clone was detected once. The rearrangement uses TRBV7-6 and TRBJ1-6; TRBD1 is a possible D gene (5 bases). The CDR3 is 17 residues long. V lost 4 bases to trimming and J lost 0 bases, with 13 bases between them. Per germline, CDR1 SGHVS and CDR2 FNYEAQ. Here the CDR3 reads CASSSRQTSSYNSPLHF. The CDR3 DNA reads as TGTGCCAGCAGCTCTCGACAGACAAGCTCCTATAATTCACCCCTCCACTTT. Variable domain in full (rest from reference TRBV7-6 and TRBJ1-6): GAGVSQSPRYKVTKRGQDVALRCDPISGHVSLYWYRQALGQGPEFLTYFNYEAQQDKSGLPNDRFSAERPEGSISTLTIQRTEQRDSAMYRCASSSRQTSSYNSPLHFGNGTRLTVT.

This chain connects TRBV28 to TRBJ1-2, with D possibly matching TRBD1 (6 bases). CDR1 and CDR2 (germline): MDHEN, SYDVKM. The CDR3 length is 12 residues. V shed 4 bases and J shed 10 bases, with 13 bases lying between them. CDR3 bases: TGTGCCAGCAGTTCAGGGGTTGTTGACTACACCTTC. Translating it yields CASSSGVVDYTF.